These 27 T cell receptor beta chains share one sample of origin, sequenced in a study of T cells in localized non-small cell lung cancer. Assay used: immunoSEQ multiplex PCR; TCRdb lists only in-frame clones, some missing. The table lists roughly 76,000 clones, 60% to 85% of them singletons. Sequencing used PBMCs, obtained before any cancer treatment. The origin of the receptors is a man between 40 and 70 years old with stage II squamous cell lung carcinoma.

The V gene is TRBV6-4, the J gene TRBJ1-1; D possibly corresponds to TRBD1 (6 bases). Germline lookup yields CDR1 MRHNA and CDR2 SNTAGT. Trimming shortened V by 6 bases and J by 5 bases, and 16 bases separated the two germline ends. This CDR3 comprises 14 residues. For the CDR3, the DNA is TGTGCCAGCAGCCTCCACAGGGTTGGGACTGAAGCTTTCTTT. This sequence encodes CASSLHRVGTEAFF.

The rearrangement links TRBV27 to TRBJ2-6, with a tentative D call TRBD1 (5 bases). CDR3 length equals 16 residues. Germline loops: CDR1 MNHEY, CDR2 SMNVEV (reference sequence). The V end was cut by 5 bases, the J end by 0 bases, with 11 bases between. The DNA for the CDR3 is TGTGCCAGCAGTCCTACAGGCGGCTCTGGGGCCAACGTCCTGACTTTC. The encoded protein is CASSPTGGSGANVLTF.

This chain connects TRBV18 to TRBJ2-2; unclear D gene. From germline, CDR1 is KGHSH and CDR2 LQKENI. The CDR3 is 12 amino acids. V was trimmed by 1 base and J by 7 bases, leaving 4 bases between them. The CDR3 region has the DNA TGTGCCAGCTCACCACAATACGGGGAGCTGTTTTTT. It translates to CASSPQYGELFF.

The chain recombines TRBV5-4 with TRBJ1-2; TRBD1 is a possible D gene (5 bases). Per the germline V gene, CDR1 is SGHNT and CDR2 is YYREEE (reference sequence). Trimming cost V 1 base and J 2 bases, with 9 bases left between them. The CDR3 totals 14 residues. CDR3 nucleotide sequence: TGTGCCAGCAGCTTGCCCAGGGACAACTATGGCTACACCTTC. It translates to CASSLPRDNYGYTF.

The rearrangement links TRBV28 to TRBJ2-2, with 8 bases matching TRBD2. CDR3 length equals 17 residues. Germline V gene sequence: CDR1 MDHEN, CDR2 SYDVKM. J was trimmed by 5 bases and V by 7 bases; bases with no gene match: 15. The DNA for the CDR3 is TGTGCCAGCAAATTGGCCGGGAGGGGCGCCAGTACCGGGGAGCTGTTTTTT. Translating gives CASKLAGRGASTGELFF.

Note on this clone: The junction does not match germline at one end; this may be a read error. The chain is built from TRBV7-7 and TRBJ2-2; TRBD1 aligns across 7 bases. The germline V gene has CDR1 SSHAT and CDR2 FNYEAQ (reference sequence). The CDR3 has 14 amino acids. CDR3 sequence reads: CASSKTGITGELFF. The CDR3 coding sequence is TGTGCTAGCAGCAAGACAGGGATCACCGGGGAGCTGTTTTTT.

This clone was picked up one time. The gene calls are TRBV5-6 and TRBJ2-3; no definite D call. The CDR3 runs to 16 residues. Looked up from germline, CDR1 is SGHDT and CDR2 is YYEEEE. V gave up 2 bases and J gave up 1 base, with 14 bases separating them. The CDR3 nucleotides are TGTGCCAGCAGCTTCGGTGGCGGATCCCGCACAGATACGCAGTATTTT. It is translated as CASSFGGGSRTDTQYF.

This rearrangement joins TRBV9 to TRBJ1-3; D uncertain. CDR3 length: 12 amino acids. Trimming removed 5 bases from V and 2 bases from J, with 5 bases in between. Germline loops: CDR1 SGDLS, CDR2 YYNGEE. The DNA for the CDR3 is TGTGCCAGCAGTCGGGCTGGAAACACCATATATTTT. This sequence encodes CASSRAGNTIYF.

This chain joins TRBV19 and TRBJ2-7; D unclear. V lost 2 bases and J 5 bases, leaving 10 bases between the germline ends. The CDR3 contains 13 residues. Germline V gives CDR1 LNHDA, CDR2 SQIVND (reference sequence). The CDR3 nucleotides read TGTGCCAGTAGTATATTGGGTTTCGACGAGCAGTACTTC. Translated, it gives CASSILGFDEQYF.

This rearrangement joins TRBV6-5 to TRBJ2-7; a weak D match, TRBD2 (6 bases). The ends were cut back, 6 bases at V and 6 bases at J, with 12 bases in the middle. CDR3 size: 12 residues. Germline assignment: CDR1 MNHEY and CDR2 SVGAGI. CDR3 amino acids: CASSTGGIEQYF. DNA of the CDR3: TGTGCCAGCAGCACCGGGGGAATCGAGCAGTACTTC.

The CDR3 is CASSLGGQVETQYF. The CDR3 region has the DNA TGTGCCAGCAGCTTGGGGGGGCAAGTAGAGACCCAGTACTTC. The chain couples TRBV7-2 to TRBJ2-5; maybe TRBD2 (7 bases). The V and J ends lost 3 bases and 4 bases respectively, with 12 bases between them. Germline V CDR1 and CDR2: SGHTA, FQGNSA. The CDR3 loop spans 14 amino acids.

The rearrangement joins TRBV7-2 to TRBJ1-3, with D unresolved. Trimming removed 5 bases from V and 0 bases from J, with 8 bases in between. CDR1 is SGHTA and CDR2 is FQGNSA in the germline V gene. The CDR3 spans 14 residues. The CDR3: CASSPQYSGNTIYF. The DNA for the CDR3 is TGTGCCAGCAGCCCACAGTACTCTGGAAACACCATATATTTT.

The chain is built from TRBV5-4 and TRBJ2-7; 8 positions agree with TRBD1. Germline V gives CDR1 SGHNT, CDR2 YYREEE (reference sequence). The CDR3 length is 14 residues. Trimming removed 2 bases from V and 4 bases from J; junction bases left unmatched: 5. The CDR3 sequence is CASSLGDRSYEQYF. The DNA of the CDR3 is TGTGCCAGCAGCTTAGGGGACAGGTCGTACGAGCAGTACTTC.

V usage is TRBV19 and J usage is TRBJ2-2; perhaps TRBD2 as D (6 bases). The V and J ends lost 4 bases and 5 bases respectively, with 11 bases between them. Per germline, CDR1 LNHDA and CDR2 SQIVND (reference sequence). This CDR3 has 14 amino acids. The CDR3 DNA follows: TGTGCCAGTAGTACAAACGGGGGTACCGGGGAGCTGTTTTTT. Translation gives CASSTNGGTGELFF.

This rearrangement joins TRBV28 to TRBJ1-4; TRBD1 matches 8 bases. CDR3 size: 14 residues. The germline V gene has CDR1 MDHEN and CDR2 SYDVKM. Trimming at V came to 5 bases and at J to 6 bases, leaving 5 bases not matched to a gene. The CDR3, as DNA: TGTGCCAGCAGTAGACAGGGGAGGGATGAAAAACTGTTTTTT. Its protein is CASSRQGRDEKLFF.

The J gene is TRBJ2-5, the V gene TRBV2; D is uncertain. This CDR3 region has 11 residues. The germline V gene has CDR1 SNHLY and CDR2 FYNNEI. V lost 9 bases, J lost 1 base, and 6 bases lay in between. As DNA, the CDR3 is TGTGCCAGTGGGGTCCAAGAGACCCAGTACTTC. Its protein is CASGVQETQYF.

The rearrangement uses TRBV28 and TRBJ2-2, with D perhaps TRBD1 or TRBD2 (5 bases each). The CDR3 sequence is 15 residues long. Trimming shortened V by 5 bases and J by 4 bases, and 14 bases separated the two germline ends. Germline loops: CDR1 MDHEN, CDR2 SYDVKM. CDR3 coding DNA: TGTGCCAGCAGTGCCGGGACCACATCCACCGGGGAGCTGTTTTTT. Protein sequence: CASSAGTTSTGELFF. The whole variable domain, remainder taken from reference TRBV28 and TRBJ2-2, is DVKVTQSSRYLVKRTGEKVFLECVQDMDHENMFWYRQDPGLGLRLIYFSYDVKMKEKGDIPEGYSVSREKKERFSLILESASTNQTSMYLCASSAGTTSTGELFFGEGSRLTVL.

The J gene is TRBJ2-7, the V gene TRBV13; 10 bases match TRBD2. The CDR3 spans 16 residues. J was trimmed by 4 bases and V by 5 bases; bases with no gene match: 11. Germline-derived CDR1 and CDR2 are PRHDT and FYEKMQ (reference sequence). DNA for the CDR3: TGTGCCAGCAGCGAGCGAATACTAGCGGGGAGGTACGAGCAGTACTTC. Protein sequence: CASSERILAGRYEQYF.

This chain uses TRBV5-1 with TRBJ1-3; D is undetermined. CDR1 and CDR2 from the germline V gene are SGHRS and YFSETQ. The CDR3 consists of 14 residues. V was cut by 0 bases and J by 1 base, with 5 bases left in between. The CDR3 DNA reads TGCGCCAGCAGCTTGGACATTTCTGGAAACACCATATATTTT. Encoded protein: CASSLDISGNTIYF.

The V call is TRBV19, the J call TRBJ2-7, with D perhaps TRBD1 (6 bases). This CDR3 region has 15 residues. The ends were cut back, 1 base at V and 7 bases at J, with 17 bases in the middle. Germline-derived CDR1 and CDR2 are LNHDA and SQIVND (reference sequence). The CDR3 DNA sequence: TGTGCCAGTAGTATAGGGGTGGGGGCTCGGATGGAGCAGTACTTC. It specifies CASSIGVGARMEQYF. The full variable domain, completed using reference TRBV19 and TRBJ2-7, is DGGITQSPKYLFRKEGQNVTLSCEQNLNHDAMYWYRQDPGQGLRLIYYSQIVNDFQKGDIAEGYSVSREKKESFPLTVTSAQKNPTAFYLCASSIGVGARMEQYFGPGTRLTVT.

The chain carries TRBV11-2 and TRBJ2-7; D is uncertain. Germline V gene data show CDR1 as SGHAT and CDR2 as FQNNGV. V gave up 5 bases and J gave up 0 bases, with 17 bases separating them. This CDR3 spans 16 amino acids. The DNA for the CDR3 is TGTGCCAGCAGCCAAAGTGGGCAGTCATCCTCCTACGAGCAGTACTTC. Translating it yields CASSQSGQSSSYEQYF.

In this sample, this clone turned up once. The V and J genes are TRBV4-1 and TRBJ2-7; 11 nucleotides agree with TRBD1. The V segment lost 4 bases and the J segment 2 bases; nucleotides outside the gene matches: 7. This CDR3 region has 16 residues. Germline loops: CDR1 MGHRA, CDR2 YSYEKL. The CDR3 sequence: CASSPLPGQGAYEQYF. The CDR3 DNA reads as TGCGCCAGCAGCCCATTACCGGGACAGGGGGCCTACGAGCAGTACTTC.

This chain uses TRBV18 with TRBJ2-7; D unresolved. Germline values: CDR1 KGHSH, CDR2 LQKENI. CDR3 length: 12 residues. Trimming removed 2 bases at V and 6 bases at J, with 8 bases between. The CDR3 DNA sequence: TGTGCCAGCTCACCAAACCTCCGCGAGCAGTACTTC. Its protein is CASSPNLREQYF.

The V call is TRBV7-9, the J call TRBJ2-7; TRBD1 matches at 8 bases. This CDR3 spans 14 amino acids. Unmatched junction bases numbered 7, after V lost 5 bases and J lost 4 bases. Germline values: CDR1 SEHNR, CDR2 FQNEAQ (reference sequence). The CDR3 coding sequence is TGTGCCAGCAGCCCCGAGGACAGGGTGTACGAGCAGTACTTC. Encoded protein: CASSPEDRVYEQYF.

Only a few counts were recorded for this clone. This chain uses TRBV29-1 with TRBJ2-3; 15 bases agree with TRBD2. The trim removed 4 bases at V and 8 bases at J, leaving 4 bases unmatched. Germline V gene data show CDR1 as SQVTM and CDR2 as ANQGSEA. This CDR3 has 14 amino acids. The CDR3 protein is CSVGTSGGAGTQYF. CDR3 DNA sequence: TGCAGCGTTGGGACTAGCGGGGGGGCCGGTACGCAGTATTTT.

V and J are TRBV6-5 and TRBJ1-2, with a weak D call TRBD1 (5 bases). The V and J ends lost 5 bases and 8 bases respectively, with 12 bases between them. Germline V gene data show CDR1 as MNHEY and CDR2 as SVGAGI. The CDR3 loop spans 12 amino acids. The CDR3 DNA reads TGTGCCAGCAGTACCCCGACAGAGGGCTACACCTTC. Translation: CASSTPTEGYTF.

This chain's CDR3 is CASADYLYEQYF. In DNA, the CDR3 is TGTGCCAGCGCGGACTATCTCTACGAGCAGTACTTC. The V gene is TRBV7-9, the J gene TRBJ2-7; TRBD2 might be the D (6 bases). Deletions cut 8 bases from V and 3 bases from J, with 11 bases between. This CDR3 region has 12 residues. Germline V lookup: CDR1 SEHNR, CDR2 FQNEAQ (reference sequence).